The 14 T cell receptor beta chains in this list originate from one sample, sequenced in a study of blood T cell repertoires in COVID-19. Profiled with immunoSEQ multiplex PCR; TCRdb holds only in-frame clones, not every one. The profile covers tens of thousands of clones, with roughly four fifths appearing a single time and roughly 9.8% taken by the ten largest. The specimen sequenced was peripheral blood. These receptors were taken from a human donor in a cohort sampled during active COVID-19.

V and J are TRBV24-1 and TRBJ2-5; D is undetermined. The CDR3 consists of 15 residues. CDR1 and CDR2 from the germline V gene are KGHDR and SFDVKD. The V end lost 0 bases, the J end lost 9 bases, and 16 bases lay between the germline ends. CDR3 DNA: TGTGCCACCAGTGATTTGGTCGGTAGTGGAGCGCCCCAGTACTTC. This gives the protein CATSDLVGSGAPQYF.

The genes are TRBV9 and TRBJ2-7; D uncertain. The ends were cut back, 3 bases at V and 0 bases at J, with 4 bases in the middle. The CDR3 totals 12 residues. The germline gives CDR1 SGDLS, CDR2 YYNGEE. CDR3 sequence: CASSGSSYEQYF. CDR3 in DNA: TGTGCCAGCAGCGGGAGCTCCTACGAGCAGTACTTC.

The CDR3 loop reads CASSPWTSGVHYEQYF. As DNA, the CDR3 is TGTGCCAGCTCACCGTGGACTAGCGGGGTGCACTACGAGCAGTACTTC. The gene calls are TRBV18 and TRBJ2-7, with 12 bases aligning to TRBD2. The CDR3 length is 16 residues. The V gene's germline CDR1 is KGHSH and CDR2 LQKENI. Losses at the gene ends were 3 bases for V and 3 bases for J; bases not matched to a gene: 6.

The chain employs TRBV7-9 and TRBJ2-1; tentative D call: TRBD2 (5 bases). Deletions cut 7 bases from V and 9 bases from J, with 10 bases between. The germline V gene encodes CDR1 SEHNR and CDR2 FQNEAQ (reference sequence). CDR3 length: 11 residues. CDR3 residues: CASTLGGEQFF. The CDR3 DNA is TGTGCCAGCACCCTAGGAGGTGAGCAGTTCTTC.

This clone was seen a few times. The chain is built from TRBV20-1 and TRBJ2-7; D is ambiguous. In germline, CDR1 is DFQATT, CDR2 SNEGSKA (reference sequence). The CDR3 has 11 amino acids. V gave up 0 bases and J gave up 10 bases, with 10 bases separating them. CDR3 in amino acids: CSARDGDGQYF. CDR3 DNA sequence: TGCAGTGCTAGAGATGGAGACGGACAGTACTTC.

This clone showed up just a few times. V and J are TRBV10-1 and TRBJ2-3; D is unclear. Looked up from germline, CDR1 is WNHNN and CDR2 is SYGVQD (reference sequence). The CDR3 covers 14 residues. V shed 6 bases and J shed 5 bases, with 15 bases lying between them. CDR3 loop: CASRAQQLGDTQYF. The CDR3 nucleotides read TGCGCCAGCAGGGCACAGCAACTTGGAGATACGCAGTATTTT.

The V gene is TRBV11-2, the J gene TRBJ2-1; no definite D call. This CDR3 is 15 amino acids long. Per germline, CDR1 SGHAT and CDR2 FQNNGV. The ends were cut back, 4 bases at V and 2 bases at J, with 12 bases in the middle. The CDR3 bases are TGTGCCAGCAGCTCGACTGGGTTTACCTACAATGAGCAGTTCTTC. This codes for CASSSTGFTYNEQFF.

The chain carries TRBV4-3 and TRBJ2-7; D not resolved. V was shortened by 2 bases and J by 0 bases, with 8 bases between the two germline ends. This CDR3 spans 14 amino acids. Germline CDR1 is LGHNA and CDR2 is YSLEER. The CDR3 coding sequence is TGCGCCAGCAGCCAAACTTCTAGCTCCTACGAGCAGTACTTC. Its translation: CASSQTSSSYEQYF.

The gene calls are TRBV7-9 and TRBJ2-5; perhaps TRBD1 as D (5 bases). This CDR3 comprises 15 residues. The V end lost 8 bases, the J end lost 2 bases, and 18 bases lay between the germline ends. From germline, CDR1 is SEHNR and CDR2 FQNEAQ (reference sequence). The CDR3 DNA reads as TGTGCCAGCTCCCGTTCTCAGGGAAATCAAGAGACCCAGTACTTC. This encodes CASSRSQGNQETQYF.

The chain combines TRBV2 with TRBJ1-5; D remains ambiguous. Germline CDR1 and CDR2: SNHLY and FYNNEI. V lost 6 bases and J lost 2, with 11 bases in between. CDR3 size: 14 residues. The CDR3 here is CASSGVLGNQPQHF. DNA of the CDR3: TGTGCCAGCAGCGGGGTATTAGGCAATCAGCCCCAGCATTTT. The complete variable domain, with remaining parts taken from reference TRBV2 and TRBJ1-5, reads EPEVTQTPSHQVTQMGQEVILRCVPISNHLYFYWYRQILGQKVEFLVSFYNNEISEKSEIFDDQFSVERPDGSNFTLKIRSTKLEDSAMYFCASSGVLGNQPQHFGDGTRLSIL.

This chain uses TRBV9 with TRBJ2-7, with D perhaps matching TRBD2 (6 bases). CDR1 SGDLS and CDR2 YYNGEE come from the germline V gene. With 0 bases removed from V and 2 bases from J, the gap between germline ends came to 12 bases. This CDR3 is 15 amino acids long. The CDR3 loop reads CASSVESGRAYEQYF. For the CDR3, the DNA is TGTGCCAGCAGCGTAGAGAGCGGGCGGGCCTACGAGCAGTACTTC.

The chain recombines TRBV7-2 with TRBJ2-5, with 9 bases that match TRBD2. The ends lost 5 bases at V and 5 bases at J; junction bases unmatched: 9. The CDR3 runs 15 residues. Germline CDR1 and CDR2: SGHTA and FQGNSA. The CDR3 loop reads CASSLGGRAQETQYF. The CDR3 DNA reads TGTGCCAGCAGCCTGGGCGGGAGGGCCCAGGAGACCCAGTACTTC.

The rearrangement uses TRBV7-8 and TRBJ2-1; 9 positions match TRBD2. The CDR3 is 15 residues long. The junction had 7 bases not matched to a gene; V was cut back by 2 bases and J by 8 bases. The germline V gene encodes CDR1 SGHVS and CDR2 FQNEAQ. CDR3 loop: CASSLLAGVSHEQFF. CDR3 DNA: TGTGCCAGCAGCTTATTAGCGGGAGTTTCCCATGAGCAGTTCTTC.

This chain connects TRBV9 to TRBJ1-5; D is perhaps TRBD1 (6 bases). This CDR3 is built from 16 residues. Germline V CDR1 and CDR2: SGDLS, YYNGEE. V was shortened by 0 bases and J by 0 bases, with 10 bases between the two germline ends. CDR3 sequence (DNA): TGTGCCAGCAGCGTAGGGGCAGGGGCTAGCAATCAGCCCCAGCATTTT. It codes for CASSVGAGASNQPQHF.